Presented here are 6 T cell receptor beta chains from one specimen sequenced in a study of T cell responses to AZD1222 COVID-19 vaccine. Libraries were prepared by immunoSEQ multiplex PCR; TCRdb keeps only in-frame clonotypes and omits some of them. Of about 130,000 clones listed, approximately 91% are singletons. The material was peripheral blood, obtained 28 days after the second AZD1222 dose. These receptors originate from an adult who received the AZD1222 COVID-19 vaccine.

The rearrangement links TRBV28 to TRBJ2-1; the match to TRBD2 covers 8 bases. The trim removed 6 bases at V and 5 bases at J, leaving 6 bases unmatched. The germline gives CDR1 MDHEN, CDR2 SYDVKM. CDR3 length equals 14 residues. Here the CDR3 DNA reads TGTGCCAGCAGGCCCGGGGGGGTAAACAATGAGCAGTTCTTC. It is translated as CASRPGGVNNEQFF.

This clone was seen only once. The chain has TRBV9 and TRBJ1-1; 10 nucleotides agree with TRBD1. Germline values: CDR1 SGDLS, CDR2 YYNGEE. The CDR3 has 18 amino acids. V trimming: 2 bases; J trimming: 0 bases; junction bases outside the gene matches: 10. CDR3 loop: CASSVLRDRGPMNTEAFF. The CDR3 nucleotides are TGTGCCAGCAGCGTCCTCCGGGACAGGGGCCCCATGAACACTGAAGCTTTCTTT.

The chain couples TRBV18 to TRBJ1-6; D is perhaps TRBD1 (5 bases). V was pared by 5 bases and J by 10 bases, with 18 bases between. The CDR3 extends over 15 amino acids. Germline V gene lookup returns CDR1 KGHSH and CDR2 LQKENI. DNA for the CDR3: TGTGCCAGCTCAGCCCAGGGATCCCTTGGGTCACCCCTCCACTTT. This codes for CASSAQGSLGSPLHF.

This clone was detected a few times. The chain uses TRBV5-5 and TRBJ2-7; TRBD2 agrees at 7 bases. CDR3 length: 17 amino acids. V lost 6 bases and J lost 0; bases outside the gene matches: 15. The V gene's germline CDR1 is SGHKS and CDR2 YYEKEE (reference sequence). CDR3 in amino acids: CASIPLDGEGSSYEQYF. The CDR3 nucleotides are TGTGCCAGCATCCCCCTGGATGGGGAGGGGAGCTCCTACGAGCAGTACTTC.

This chain connects TRBV6-6 to TRBJ1-4; D call uncertain. Trimming removed 5 bases from V and 8 bases from J, with 15 bases in between. Germline V gene data show CDR1 as MNHNY and CDR2 as SVGAGI (reference sequence). CDR3 length: 14 residues. The CDR3 sequence: CASSLPGVGEKLFF. The CDR3 region has the DNA TGTGCCAGCAGTCTCCCCGGGGTGGGAGAAAAACTGTTTTTT.

The rearrangement links TRBV7-8 to TRBJ1-4, with D perhaps TRBD1 (6 bases). The CDR3 runs 20 residues. Trimming stripped 5 bases from V and 0 bases from J, with 25 bases between. Per the germline V gene, CDR1 is SGHVS and CDR2 is FQNEAQ. CDR3 sequence: CASSPGGWGRSYATNEKLFF. In nucleotides, the CDR3 is TGTGCCAGCAGCCCCGGGGGGTGGGGGCGATCCTATGCAACTAATGAAAAACTGTTTTTT.